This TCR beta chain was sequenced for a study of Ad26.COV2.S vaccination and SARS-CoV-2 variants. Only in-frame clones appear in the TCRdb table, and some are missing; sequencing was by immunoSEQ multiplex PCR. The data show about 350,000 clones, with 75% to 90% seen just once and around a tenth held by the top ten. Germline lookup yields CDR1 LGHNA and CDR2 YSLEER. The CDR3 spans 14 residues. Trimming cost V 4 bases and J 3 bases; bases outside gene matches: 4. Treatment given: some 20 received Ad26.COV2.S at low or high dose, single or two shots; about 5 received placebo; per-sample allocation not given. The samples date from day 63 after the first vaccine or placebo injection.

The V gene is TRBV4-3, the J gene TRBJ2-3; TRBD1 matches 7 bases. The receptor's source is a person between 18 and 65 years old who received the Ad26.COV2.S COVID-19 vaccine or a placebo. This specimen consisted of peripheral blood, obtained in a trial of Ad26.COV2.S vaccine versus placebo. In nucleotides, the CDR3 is TGCGCCAGCAGCCGATCAGGGGGAACAGATACGCAGTATTTT. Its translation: CASSRSGGTDTQYF.